Presented here are 8 T cell receptor beta chains from one specimen sequenced in a study of T cells after posttransplantation cyclophosphamide. Produced via immunoSEQ multiplex PCR; TCRdb's table is partial and in-frame only. Of approximately 39,000 clones in the sample, around 80% were seen once. Treatment was busulfan-fludarabine conditioning, a marrow graft, and cyclophosphamide on days +3 and +4. The sample consisted of CD4+ T cells sorted from blood, taken approximately 2,000 days after a stem cell transplant with posttransplant cyclophosphamide. The receptor set was obtained from a female patient aged 40-49 years who received an allogeneic stem cell transplant from a related donor, was CMV-positive, and had no GVHD. A subset of T cells may come from the graft donor.

The V and J genes are TRBV20-1 and TRBJ1-1, with D possibly TRBD1 on 6 matching bases. Germline loops: CDR1 DFQATT, CDR2 SNEGSKA (reference sequence). The CDR3 sequence is 11 residues long. The CDR3 spells CSFGGGPEAFF. CDR3 in DNA: TGCTCTTTCGGGGGGGGGCCTGAAGCTTTCTTT.

The chain joins TRBV6-6 to TRBJ1-1, with no clear D. This CDR3 has 15 amino acids. V gave up 6 bases and J gave up 0 bases, with 14 bases separating them. Germline V gene lookup returns CDR1 MNHNY and CDR2 SVGAGI (reference sequence). CDR3 sequence: CASRASGGMNTEAFF. In nucleotides, the CDR3 is TGTGCCAGCAGAGCCTCTGGAGGGATGAACACTGAAGCTTTCTTT.

The J gene is TRBJ1-6, the V gene TRBV9; D perhaps matches TRBD1 (5 bases). Per germline, CDR1 SGDLS and CDR2 YYNGEE. This CDR3 has 14 residues. The V gene lost 4 bases and the J gene lost 8 bases, with 13 bases spanning the gap. This CDR3 reads CASSTRQLDSPLHF. CDR3 in DNA: TGTGCCAGCAGCACCCGACAGTTAGATTCACCCCTCCACTTT.

V gene TRBV25-1 combines with J gene TRBJ1-1; a weak D match, TRBD1 (5 bases). CDR3 length equals 14 residues. Germline CDR1 and CDR2: MGHDK and SYGVNS. The V end was cut by 4 bases, the J end by 10 bases, with 19 bases between. The CDR3 loop reads CASSGQTRYGRAFF. The CDR3 nucleotides read TGTGCCAGCAGTGGACAGACTAGGTACGGGCGAGCTTTCTTT.

The chain recombines TRBV19 with TRBJ2-7, with D perhaps matching TRBD2 (6 bases). V gave up 5 bases and J gave up 2 bases, with 22 bases separating them. Germline CDR1 and CDR2: LNHDA and SQIVND (reference sequence). The CDR3 contains 17 residues. In DNA form, the CDR3 reads TGTGCCAGTAGTGTCCCCCCTAGCTCCGGGGGAACCTACGAGCAGTACTTC. The encoded protein is CASSVPPSSGGTYEQYF.

There are a few counts of this clone. Other DNA sequences within the sample encode an identical CDR3. V is TRBV4-1 and J is TRBJ1-4, with a tentative D call TRBD1 (5 bases). V was clipped by 4 bases and J by 7 bases, with 16 bases between them. Per the germline V gene, CDR1 is MGHRA and CDR2 is YSYEKL. The CDR3 runs to 15 residues. The CDR3, as DNA: TGCGCCAGCAGCCTCCCGGGGCAGGGAGGTGAAAAACTGTTTTTT. This gives the protein CASSLPGQGGEKLFF.

The chain is built from TRBV5-6 and TRBJ2-7; 7 bases are shared with TRBD2. The ends lost 4 bases at V and 2 bases at J; junction bases unmatched: 12. The CDR3 covers 16 residues. Germline values: CDR1 SGHDT, CDR2 YYEEEE. The DNA for the CDR3 is TGTGCCAGCAGCCCCGATGGGGGGGGTCTTCCCTACGAGCAGTACTTC. Protein: CASSPDGGGLPYEQYF.

The rearrangement joins TRBV2 to TRBJ2-7; 8 positions match TRBD1. Unmatched junction bases numbered 11, after V lost 9 bases and J lost 4 bases. The length of the CDR3 is 14 residues. Germline V gene sequence: CDR1 SNHLY, CDR2 FYNNEI. The chain's CDR3 is CASTLDTGGYEQYF. In nucleotides, the CDR3 is TGTGCCAGTACCCTGGACACAGGGGGATACGAGCAGTACTTC.